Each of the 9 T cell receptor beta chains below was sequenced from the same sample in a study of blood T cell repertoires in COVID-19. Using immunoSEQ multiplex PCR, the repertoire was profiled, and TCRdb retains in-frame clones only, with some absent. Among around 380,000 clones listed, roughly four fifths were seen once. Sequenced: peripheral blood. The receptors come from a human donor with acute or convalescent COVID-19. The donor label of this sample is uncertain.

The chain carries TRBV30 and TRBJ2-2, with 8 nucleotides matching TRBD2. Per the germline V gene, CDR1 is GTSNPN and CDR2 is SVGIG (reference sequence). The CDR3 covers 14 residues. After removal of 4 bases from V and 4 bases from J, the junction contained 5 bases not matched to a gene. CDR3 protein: CAWTGGGSTGELFF. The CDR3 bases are TGTGCCTGGACCGGGGGGGGGAGCACCGGGGAGCTGTTTTTT.

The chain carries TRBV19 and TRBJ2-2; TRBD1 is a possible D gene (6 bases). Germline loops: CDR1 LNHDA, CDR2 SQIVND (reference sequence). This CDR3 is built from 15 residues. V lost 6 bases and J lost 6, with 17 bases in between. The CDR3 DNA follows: TGTGCCAGTAGCCCTCCCACAGGGTGGGCCGGGGAGCTGTTTTTT. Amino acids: CASSPPTGWAGELFF.

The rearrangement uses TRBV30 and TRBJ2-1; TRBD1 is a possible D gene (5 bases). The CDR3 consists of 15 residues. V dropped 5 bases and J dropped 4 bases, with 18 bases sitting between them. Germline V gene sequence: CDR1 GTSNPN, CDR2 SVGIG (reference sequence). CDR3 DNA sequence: TGTGCCTGGCTCAAGACAGCCAGCCATTACAATGAGCAGTTCTTC. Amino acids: CAWLKTASHYNEQFF. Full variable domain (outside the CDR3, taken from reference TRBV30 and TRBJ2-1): SQTIHQWPATLVQPVGSPLSLECTVEGTSNPNLYWYRQAAGRGLQLLFYSVGIGQISSEVPQNLSASRPQDRQFILSSKKLLLSDSGFYLCAWLKTASHYNEQFFGPGTRLTVL.

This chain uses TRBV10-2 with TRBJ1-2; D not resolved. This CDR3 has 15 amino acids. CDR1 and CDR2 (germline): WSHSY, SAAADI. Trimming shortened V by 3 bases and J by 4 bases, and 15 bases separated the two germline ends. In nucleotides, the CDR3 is TGCGCCAGCAGTGACAGAGGGCAATCCCTCTATGGCTACACCTTC. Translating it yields CASSDRGQSLYGYTF.

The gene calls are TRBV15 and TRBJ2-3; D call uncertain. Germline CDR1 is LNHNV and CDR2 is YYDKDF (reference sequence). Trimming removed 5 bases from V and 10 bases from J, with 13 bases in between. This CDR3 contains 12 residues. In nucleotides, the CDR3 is TGTGCCACCAGCGGAACCCGGGTACCGCAGTATTTT. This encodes CATSGTRVPQYF.

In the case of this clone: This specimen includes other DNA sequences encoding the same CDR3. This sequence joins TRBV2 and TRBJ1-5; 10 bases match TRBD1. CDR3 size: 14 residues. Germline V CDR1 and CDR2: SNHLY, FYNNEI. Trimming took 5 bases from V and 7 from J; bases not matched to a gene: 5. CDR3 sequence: CASSRQGARQPQHF. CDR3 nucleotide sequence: TGTGCCAGCAGTCGACAGGGGGCAAGACAGCCCCAGCATTTT.

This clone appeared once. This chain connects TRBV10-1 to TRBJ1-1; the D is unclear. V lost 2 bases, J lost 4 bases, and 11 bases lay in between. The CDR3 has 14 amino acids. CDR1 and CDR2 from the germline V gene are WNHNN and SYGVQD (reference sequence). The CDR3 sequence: CASSENLGSTEAFF. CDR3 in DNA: TGCGCCAGCAGTGAGAATCTAGGAAGCACTGAAGCTTTCTTT.

The CDR3 DNA sequence: TGTGCCAGCAGCTCGACAGGGGGTATGTACAATGAGCAGTTCTTC. This translates into CASSSTGGMYNEQFF. The chain links TRBV11-2 to TRBJ2-1, with 9 bases identical to TRBD1. Per germline, CDR1 SGHAT and CDR2 FQNNGV. The CDR3 sequence is 15 residues long. V was clipped by 4 bases and J by 4 bases; unmatched bases: 5.

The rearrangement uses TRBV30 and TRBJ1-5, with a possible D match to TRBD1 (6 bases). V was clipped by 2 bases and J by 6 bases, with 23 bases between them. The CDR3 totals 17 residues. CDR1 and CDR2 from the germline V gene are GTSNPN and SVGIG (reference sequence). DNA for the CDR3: TGTGCCTGGAGTACCCAACCTGGGGAAGGGGGGGGTCAGCCCCAGCATTTT. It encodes CAWSTQPGEGGGQPQHF.